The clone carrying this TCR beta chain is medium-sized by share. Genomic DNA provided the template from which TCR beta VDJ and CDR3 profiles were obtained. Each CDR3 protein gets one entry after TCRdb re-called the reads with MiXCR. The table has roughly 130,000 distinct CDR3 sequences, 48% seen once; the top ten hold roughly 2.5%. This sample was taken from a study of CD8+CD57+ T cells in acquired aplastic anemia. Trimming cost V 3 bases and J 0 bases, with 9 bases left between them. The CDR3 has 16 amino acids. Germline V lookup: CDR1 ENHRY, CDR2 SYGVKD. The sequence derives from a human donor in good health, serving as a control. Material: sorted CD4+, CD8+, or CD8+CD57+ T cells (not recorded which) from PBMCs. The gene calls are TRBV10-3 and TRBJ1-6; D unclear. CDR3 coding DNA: TGTGCCATCAGTGAACGGGATAGCTCCTATAATTCACCCCTCCACTTT. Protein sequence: CAISERDSSYNSPLHF.